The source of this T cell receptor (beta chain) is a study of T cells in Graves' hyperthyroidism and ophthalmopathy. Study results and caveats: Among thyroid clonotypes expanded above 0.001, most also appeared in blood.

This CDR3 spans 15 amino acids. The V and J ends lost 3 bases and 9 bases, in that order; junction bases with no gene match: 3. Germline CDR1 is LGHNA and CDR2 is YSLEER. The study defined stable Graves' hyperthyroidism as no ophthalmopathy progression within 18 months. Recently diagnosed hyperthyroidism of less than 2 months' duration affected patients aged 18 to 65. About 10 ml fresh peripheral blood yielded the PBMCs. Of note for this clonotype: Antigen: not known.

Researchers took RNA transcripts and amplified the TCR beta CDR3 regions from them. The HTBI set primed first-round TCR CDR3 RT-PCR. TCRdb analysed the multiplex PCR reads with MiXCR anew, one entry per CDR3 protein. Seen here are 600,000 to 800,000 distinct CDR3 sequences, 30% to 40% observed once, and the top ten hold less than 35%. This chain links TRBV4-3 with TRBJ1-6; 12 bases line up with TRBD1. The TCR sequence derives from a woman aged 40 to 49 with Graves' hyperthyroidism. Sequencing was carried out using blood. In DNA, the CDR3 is TGCGCCAGCAGCCAGGGACAGGGGGCCAGTTCACCCCTCCACTTT. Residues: CASSQGQGASSPLHF.